The present entry profiles one TCR beta chain with its context. This clonotype turned up a few times. Its antigen is still unknown. The junction shows a germline mismatch at one end, possibly a read error. The sample is drawn from a study of regulatory T cells in long-lasting Graves disease (dated by TCRdb to about 2021). Regarding the complete study: Persistent Graves' disease was defined as persistently positive TSH receptor autoantibodies together with antithyroid drug treatment for over 5 years. Persistent Graves' disease patients were compared with newly diagnosed Graves' disease patients by peripheral blood TCR sequencing and RNA sequencing. The study took place in China and was registered as a clinical trial. A total of around 35 samples were covered by TCR sequencing, comprising 13 persistent and roughly 20 newly diagnosed Graves' disease patients. Persistent Graves' disease patients in the clinical cohort had taken antithyroid drugs for about 10.3 years on average. Summary of the overall study and its limitations: The authors noted that the small sample size was a limitation that may lower accuracy. Because the primary lesion, thyroid tissue, could not be accessed, the study looked at peripheral blood alone. Persistent disease showed preferential use of TRBV28, TRBJ1-2 and TRBJ2-5, whereas newly diagnosed disease favored TRBV20-1 and TRBJ2-1. Persistent patients shared more public clonotypes among themselves (2,741) than newly diagnosed patients did (approximately 970). Lower TCR Shannon entropy and fewer highly expanded clones were observed in persistent Graves' disease patients than in newly diagnosed patients, which suggested clonal expansion. Sequencing and analysis were limited to the TCR beta chain.

The CDR3 holds 13 amino acids from the cysteine to the phenylalanine. This entry keeps only the CDR3 DNA: 39 bases, framed from base 1. The time point label for this specimen denotes: persistent/refractory GD, antithyroid drugs over 5 years with positive TRAb. For both TCR sequencing and RNA sequencing, RNA was extracted from PBMCs using TRIzol. Graves' disease was diagnosed according to American Thyroid Association guidelines. The patients came from an endocrinology department in Xi'an, China. Each patient gave about 8.1 milliliters of peripheral blood, collected in an EDTA anticoagulant tube. Ficoll Paque Plus density gradient separation was used to isolate PBMCs, and no further T cell sorting was done. An Agilent 2100 Bioanalyzer and agarose gel were used to check RNA quality, while a NanoDrop 2000 measured RNA concentration. To prepare the library, multiplex PCR was applied. This sample was sequenced with an Illumina HiSeq 4000. CDR3 regions were amplified by Arm-PCR with iRepertoire HTBI primers to construct TCR beta libraries. PCR products were gel purified before sequencing. As for the original processing: Gene usage analysis of CDR3 amino acid clonotypes relied on the roughly 64 TRBV and 13 to 15 TRBJ segments identified across samples. COPE and FqMerger were used to merge the filtered high-quality paired reads into contigs. BLAST was used to align contigs to IMGT TRBV, TRBD and TRBJ reference genes, and CDR3 was defined according to IMGT. Any clonotype with a frequency above 0.1% was classified as a highly expanded clone. Shannon entropy served as the measure of repertoire diversity, while the Gini coefficient captured V-J evenness. Public clonotypes were defined as clonotypes shared by more than one individual. TCRdb trimmed public reads at Q25 via fastp, called clones via MiXCR and kept in-frame beta chains. Each entry is one CDR3 protein sequence, shown with its most common DNA and genes. The authors' filters were not applied to this entry. This sample holds roughly 360,000 distinct CDR3 sequences; less than 30% were observed only once. The top ten clones comprise about 27% of the sample.

This sequence uses TRBV12-3 or TRBV12-4 and TRBJ1-2, with TRBD1 identical over 7 junction bases. Sequenced material: peripheral blood mononuclear cells (PBMCs), taken when the disease was refractory, from a patient treated with antithyroid drugs. The clonotype originates from a woman between 35 and 50 years old with Graves disease. Donor details come from another sample of the same person, matched by shared clones. The nucleotides are TGTGCCAGCAGTCTGACAGGGTCCTATGGCTGCACCTTC. Its product reads: CASSLTGSYGCTF.